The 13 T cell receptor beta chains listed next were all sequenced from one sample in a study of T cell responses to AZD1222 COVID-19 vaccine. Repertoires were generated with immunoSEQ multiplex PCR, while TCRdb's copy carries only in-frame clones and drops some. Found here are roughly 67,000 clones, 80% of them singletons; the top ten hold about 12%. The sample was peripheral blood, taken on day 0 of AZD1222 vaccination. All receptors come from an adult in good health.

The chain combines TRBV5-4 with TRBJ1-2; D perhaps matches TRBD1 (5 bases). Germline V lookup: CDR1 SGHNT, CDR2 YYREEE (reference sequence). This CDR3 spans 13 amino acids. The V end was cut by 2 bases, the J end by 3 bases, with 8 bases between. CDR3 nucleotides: TGTGCCAGCAGCTTTACGGGGGACTATGGCTACACCTTC. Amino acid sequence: CASSFTGDYGYTF.

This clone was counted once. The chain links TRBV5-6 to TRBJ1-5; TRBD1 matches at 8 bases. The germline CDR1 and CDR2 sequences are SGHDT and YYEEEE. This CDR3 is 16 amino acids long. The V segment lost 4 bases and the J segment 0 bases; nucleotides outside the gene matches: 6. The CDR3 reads CASSHTGGTSNQPQHF. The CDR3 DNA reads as TGTGCCAGCAGCCACACAGGGGGGACTAGCAATCAGCCCCAGCATTTT.

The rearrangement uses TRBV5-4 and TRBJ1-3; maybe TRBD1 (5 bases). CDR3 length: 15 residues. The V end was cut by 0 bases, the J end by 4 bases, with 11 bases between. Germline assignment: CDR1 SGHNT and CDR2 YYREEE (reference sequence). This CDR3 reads CASSLDSGSGNTIYF. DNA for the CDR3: TGTGCCAGCAGCTTGGATTCAGGGTCCGGAAACACCATATATTTT.

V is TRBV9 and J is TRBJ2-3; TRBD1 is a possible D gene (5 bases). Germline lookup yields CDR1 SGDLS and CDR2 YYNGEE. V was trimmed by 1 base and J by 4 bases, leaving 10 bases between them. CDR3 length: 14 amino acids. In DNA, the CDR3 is TGTGCCAGCAGCGTATCGCAGGGCCCAGATACGCAGTATTTT. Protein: CASSVSQGPDTQYF.

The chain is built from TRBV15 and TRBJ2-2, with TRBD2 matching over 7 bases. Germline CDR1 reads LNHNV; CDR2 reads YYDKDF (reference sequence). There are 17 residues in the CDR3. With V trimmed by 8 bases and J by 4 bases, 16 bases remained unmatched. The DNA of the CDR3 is TGTGCCACCTCACCATACCCCGGGACTATTACCACCGGGGAGCTGTTTTTT. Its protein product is CATSPYPGTITTGELFF.

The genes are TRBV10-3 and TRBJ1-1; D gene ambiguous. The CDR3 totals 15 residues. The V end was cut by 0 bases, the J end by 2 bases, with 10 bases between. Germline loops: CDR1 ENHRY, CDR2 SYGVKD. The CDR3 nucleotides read TGTGCCATCAGTGAGTCGACGCGAAGTAACACTGAAGCTTTCTTT. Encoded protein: CAISESTRSNTEAFF.

For the CDR3, the DNA is TGTGCCAGCAGCCACGGGACAGCTTATAGCAATCAGCCCCAGCATTTT. Its protein is CASSHGTAYSNQPQHF. The rearrangement joins TRBV11-2 to TRBJ1-5, with 7 nucleotides matching TRBD1. V trimming: 5 bases; J trimming: 0 bases; junction bases outside the gene matches: 7. CDR1 and CDR2 (germline): SGHAT, FQNNGV. The CDR3 is 16 amino acids.

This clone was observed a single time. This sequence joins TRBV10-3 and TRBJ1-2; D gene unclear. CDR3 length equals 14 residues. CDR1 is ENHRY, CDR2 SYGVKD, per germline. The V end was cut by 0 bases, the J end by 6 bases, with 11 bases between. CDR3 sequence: CAISESIQENGYTF. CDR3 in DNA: TGTGCCATCAGTGAGTCGATCCAGGAAAATGGCTACACCTTC.

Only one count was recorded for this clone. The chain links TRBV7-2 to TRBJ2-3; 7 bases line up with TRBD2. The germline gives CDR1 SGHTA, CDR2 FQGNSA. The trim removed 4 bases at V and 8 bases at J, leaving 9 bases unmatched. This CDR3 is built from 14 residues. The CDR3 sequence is CASSSGPWGGTQYF. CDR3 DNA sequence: TGTGCCAGCAGCTCCGGACCCTGGGGGGGTACGCAGTATTTT.

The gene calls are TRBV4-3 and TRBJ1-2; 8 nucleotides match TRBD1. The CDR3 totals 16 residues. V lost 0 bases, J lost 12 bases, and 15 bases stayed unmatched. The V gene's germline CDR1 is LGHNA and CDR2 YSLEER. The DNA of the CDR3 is TGCGCCAGCAGCCAAGATCTTCAGGGGGCGCTAGGTTTTAACACCTTC. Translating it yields CASSQDLQGALGFNTF.

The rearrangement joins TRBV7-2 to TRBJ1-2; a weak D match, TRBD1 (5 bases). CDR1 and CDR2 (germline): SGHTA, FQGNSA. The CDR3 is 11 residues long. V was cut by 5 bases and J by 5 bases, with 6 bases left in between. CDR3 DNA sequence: TGTGCCAGCAGCCAGGGATATGGCTACACCTTC. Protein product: CASSQGYGYTF. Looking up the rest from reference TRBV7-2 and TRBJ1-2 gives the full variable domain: GAGVSQSPSNKVTEKGKDVELRCDPISGHTALYWYRQSLGQGLEFLIYFQGNSAPDKSGLPSDRFSAERTGGSVSTLTIQRTQQEDSAVYLCASSQGYGYTFGSGTRLTVV.

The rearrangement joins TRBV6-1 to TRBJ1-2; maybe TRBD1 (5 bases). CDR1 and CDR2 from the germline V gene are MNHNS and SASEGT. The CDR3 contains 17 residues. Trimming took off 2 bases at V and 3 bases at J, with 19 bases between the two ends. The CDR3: CASSERGYGGRYYGYTF. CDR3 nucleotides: TGTGCCAGCAGTGAAAGGGGTTATGGAGGCAGATACTATGGCTACACCTTC.

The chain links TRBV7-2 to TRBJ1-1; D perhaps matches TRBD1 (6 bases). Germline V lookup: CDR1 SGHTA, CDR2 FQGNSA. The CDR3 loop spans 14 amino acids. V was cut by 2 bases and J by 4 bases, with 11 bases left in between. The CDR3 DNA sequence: TGTGCCAGCAGCTTACAACAGGGAGGCACTGAAGCTTTCTTT. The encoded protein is CASSLQQGGTEAFF.